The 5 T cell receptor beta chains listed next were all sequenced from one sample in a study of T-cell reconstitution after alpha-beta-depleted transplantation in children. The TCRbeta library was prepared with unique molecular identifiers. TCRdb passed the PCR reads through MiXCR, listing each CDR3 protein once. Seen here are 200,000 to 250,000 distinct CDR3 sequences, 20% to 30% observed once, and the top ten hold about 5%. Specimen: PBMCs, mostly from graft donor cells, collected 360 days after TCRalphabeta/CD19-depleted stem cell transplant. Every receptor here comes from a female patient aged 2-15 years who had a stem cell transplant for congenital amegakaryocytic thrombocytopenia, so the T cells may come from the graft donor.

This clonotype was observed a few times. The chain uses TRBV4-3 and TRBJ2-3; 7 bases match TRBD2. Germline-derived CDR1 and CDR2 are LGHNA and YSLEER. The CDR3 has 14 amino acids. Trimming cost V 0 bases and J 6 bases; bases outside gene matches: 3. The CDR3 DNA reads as TGCGCCAGCAGCCAAGAGGGACTAACGGATACGCAGTATTTT. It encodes CASSQEGLTDTQYF.

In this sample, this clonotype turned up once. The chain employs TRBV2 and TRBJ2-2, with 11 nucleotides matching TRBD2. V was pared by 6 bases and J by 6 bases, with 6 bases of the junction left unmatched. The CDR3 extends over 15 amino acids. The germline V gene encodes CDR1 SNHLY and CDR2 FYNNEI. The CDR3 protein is CASSQLAGAAGELFF. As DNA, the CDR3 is TGTGCCAGCAGCCAACTAGCGGGAGCGGCCGGGGAGCTGTTTTTT.

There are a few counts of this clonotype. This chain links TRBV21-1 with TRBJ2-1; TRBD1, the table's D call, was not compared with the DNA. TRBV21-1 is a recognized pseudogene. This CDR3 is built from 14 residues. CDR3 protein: CASSNGTGVVPPFF. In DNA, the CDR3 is TGTGCCAGCAGCAACGGGACAGGGGTTGTCCCCCCGTTCTTC.

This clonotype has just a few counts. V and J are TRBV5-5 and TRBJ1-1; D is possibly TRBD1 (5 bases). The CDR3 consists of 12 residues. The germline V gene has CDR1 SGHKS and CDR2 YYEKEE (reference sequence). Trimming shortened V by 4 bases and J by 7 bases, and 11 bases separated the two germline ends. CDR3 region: CASSVTGSEAFF. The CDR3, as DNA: TGTGCCAGCAGCGTCACAGGTAGTGAAGCTTTCTTT.

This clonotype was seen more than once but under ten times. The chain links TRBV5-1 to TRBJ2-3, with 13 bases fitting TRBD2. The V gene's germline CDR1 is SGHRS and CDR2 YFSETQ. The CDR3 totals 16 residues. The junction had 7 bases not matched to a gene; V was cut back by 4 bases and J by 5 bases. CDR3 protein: CASSQGTSGEVDTQYF. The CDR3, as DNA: TGCGCCAGCAGCCAGGGGACTAGCGGGGAGGTAGATACGCAGTATTTT. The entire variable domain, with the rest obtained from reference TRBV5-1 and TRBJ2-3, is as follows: KAGVTQTPRYLIKTRGQQVTLSCSPISGHRSVSWYQQTPGQGLQFLFEYFSETQRNKGNFPGRFSGRQFSNSRSEMNVSTLELGDSALYLCASSQGTSGEVDTQYFGPGTRLTVL.